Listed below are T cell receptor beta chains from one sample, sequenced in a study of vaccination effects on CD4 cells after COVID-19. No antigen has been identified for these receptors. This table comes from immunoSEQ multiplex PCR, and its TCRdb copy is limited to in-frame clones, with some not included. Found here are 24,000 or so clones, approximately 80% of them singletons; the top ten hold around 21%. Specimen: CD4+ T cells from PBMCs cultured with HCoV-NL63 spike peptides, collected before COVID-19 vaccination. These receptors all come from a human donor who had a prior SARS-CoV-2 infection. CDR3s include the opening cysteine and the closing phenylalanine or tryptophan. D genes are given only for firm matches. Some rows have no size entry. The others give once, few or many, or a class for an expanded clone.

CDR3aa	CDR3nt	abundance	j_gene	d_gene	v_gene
CASSYLDATSAFF	TGTGCCAGCAGTTACTTGGACGCCACATCGGCTTTCTTT	.	TRBJ1-1	.	TRBV6-5
CASSHPGSQETQYF	TGCGCCAGCAGTCACCCGGGCTCTCAAGAGACCCAGTACTTC	once	TRBJ2-5	.	TRBV5-1
CASSPSVTPHTDTQYF	TGTGCCAGCAGCCCCTCAGTGACTCCTCACACAGATACGCAGTATTTT	.	TRBJ2-3	.	TRBV14
CASSVDRNQPQHF	TGTGCCAGTAGTGTAGACCGCAATCAGCCCCAGCATTTT	.	TRBJ1-5	.	TRBV19
CASSLGQGTSGNTIYF	TGTGCCAGCTCACTGGGACAGGGGACCTCTGGAAACACCATATATTTT	.	TRBJ1-3	TRBD1	TRBV18
CASSYQGGGYTF	TGTGCCAGCAGCTACCAGGGTGGAGGCTACACCTTC	.	TRBJ1-2	.	TRBV5-6
CASSVSQINYEQYF	TGTGCCAGCAGTGTGTCTCAGATTAACTACGAGCAGTACTTC	.	TRBJ2-7	.	TRBV2
CASSLDRVGGEKLFF	TGTGCCAGCAGCTTAGATCGCGTAGGAGGGGAAAAACTGTTTTTT	few	TRBJ1-4	.	TRBV11-2
CASSQGVGGNQPQHF	TGTGCCAGCAGCCAGGGGGTGGGGGGCAATCAGCCCCAGCATTTT	.	TRBJ1-5	TRBD1	TRBV6-6
CASSRESGGGYEQYF	TGTGCCAGCAGCCGAGAGAGCGGGGGGGGCTACGAGCAGTACTTC	.	TRBJ2-7	TRBD2	TRBV7-8
CASSVPSGGATDTQYF	TGTGCCAGCAGCGTTCCTAGCGGGGGTGCCACAGATACGCAGTATTTT	.	TRBJ2-3	TRBD2	TRBV5-6
CASSPTTSGRPNEQFF	TGTGCCAGCAGCCCAACGACTAGCGGGAGGCCCAATGAGCAGTTCTTC	.	TRBJ2-1	TRBD2	TRBV9
CASSLRARANEQFF	TGTGCCAGCAGCTTACGTGCCAGGGCAAATGAGCAGTTCTTC	.	TRBJ2-1	.	TRBV7-3
CASSQQSGVEQFF	TGTGCCAGCAGTCAACAAAGCGGAGTTGAGCAGTTCTTC	.	TRBJ2-1	.	TRBV12-3/TRBV12-4
CASSPYRVDEQYF	TGTGCCAGCTCACCGTACAGGGTTGACGAGCAGTACTTC	.	TRBJ2-7	.	TRBV18
CASSPVQTNEKLFF	TGTGCCAGCTCACCAGTGCAGACGAATGAAAAACTGTTTTTT	.	TRBJ1-4	.	TRBV18
CASSEGQGKVTEAFF	TGTGCCAGCTCAGAAGGACAGGGGAAAGTCACTGAAGCTTTCTTT	.	TRBJ1-1	TRBD1	TRBV18
CASSPSTGGYGYTF	TGTGCCAGCTCACCTAGTACAGGGGGCTATGGCTACACCTTC	.	TRBJ1-2	TRBD1	TRBV18
CASGLAGAPDTQYF	TGTGCCAGCGGACTAGCGGGAGCCCCAGATACGCAGTATTTT	.	TRBJ2-3	TRBD2	TRBV25-1
CASSPQGVPNYGYTF	TGTGCCAGCAGCCCCCAGGGAGTACCTAACTATGGCTACACCTTC	.	TRBJ1-2	.	TRBV6-5
CAIRQTSGVYEQYF	TGTGCCATCAGGCAGACTAGTGGGGTCTACGAGCAGTACTTC	.	TRBJ2-7	.	TRBV10-3
CASSRGWVGRTSSYEQYF	TGTGCCAGCAGTCGAGGTTGGGTCGGCCGGACGAGCTCCTACGAGCAGTACTTC	few	TRBJ2-7	.	TRBV7-9
CASSPTWDYQFDEQFF	TGTGCCAGCAGCCCCACCTGGGACTATCAGTTCGATGAGCAGTTCTTC	.	TRBJ2-1	TRBD2	TRBV7-3
CASSEFYRTGDEKLFF	TGTGCCAGCAGTGAGTTTTACAGGACAGGAGATGAAAAACTGTTTTTT	.	TRBJ1-4	TRBD1	TRBV25-1
CASRADISYNEQFF	TGCGCCAGCAGAGCGGACATCTCCTACAATGAGCAGTTCTTC	.	TRBJ2-1	.	TRBV5-1
CAWRGFRTGVYNSPLHF	TGTGCCTGGAGGGGATTTCGGACAGGAGTCTATAATTCACCCCTCCACTTT	.	TRBJ1-6	TRBD1	TRBV30
CASRPTGLLDGYTF	TGTGCCAGCAGACCCACAGGGCTCTTGGATGGCTACACCTTC	.	TRBJ1-2	.	TRBV6-5
CAWRPPLAGWVDTQYF	TGTGCCTGGAGACCCCCACTAGCGGGTTGGGTGGATACGCAGTATTTT	.	TRBJ2-3	TRBD2	TRBV30
CASSQEGGTPYGYTF	TGCGCCAGCAGCCAAGAAGGCGGGACGCCCTATGGCTACACCTTC	.	TRBJ1-2	.	TRBV4-1
CASKFSEAEKLFF	TGTGCCAGTAAATTTAGCGAGGCTGAAAAACTGTTTTTT	.	TRBJ1-4	.	TRBV19
CASSPGTSGRGNEQFF	TGTGCCAGTAGTCCCGGGACTAGCGGGAGGGGGAATGAGCAGTTCTTC	.	TRBJ2-1	TRBD2	TRBV19
CASSLEGSAYEQYF	TGTGCCAGCAGCTTGGAGGGGTCAGCCTACGAGCAGTACTTC	.	TRBJ2-7	.	TRBV5-4
CASSVGSEQFF	TGTGCCAGCAGCGTAGGAAGTGAGCAGTTCTTC	once	TRBJ2-1	.	TRBV9
CASSRNPGRDSPLHF	TGTGCCAGCAGCCGAAACCCTGGAAGGGATTCACCCCTCCACTTT	medium-sized	TRBJ1-6	.	TRBV3-1/TRBV3-2
CASSPQTIGGYGYTF	TGTGCCAGCTCACCACAAACTATCGGGGGTTATGGCTACACCTTC	.	TRBJ1-2	.	TRBV18
CASSQASPGLAGGETQYF	TGCGCCAGCAGCCAAGCCTCACCGGGACTAGCGGGGGGGGAGACCCAGTACTTC	.	TRBJ2-5	TRBD2	TRBV4-3
CASSTGIYGYTF	TGTGCCAGCAGCACCGGCATCTATGGCTACACCTTC	.	TRBJ1-2	.	TRBV21-1
CASSFLAGGDYGYTF	TGTGCCAGCAGCTTTCTGGCCGGGGGGGACTATGGCTACACCTTC	.	TRBJ1-2	.	TRBV5-4
CASSATRTRDTQYF	TGTGCCAGCAGTGCGACTCGGACCCGAGATACGCAGTATTTT	once	TRBJ2-3	.	TRBV2
CASSLSAGVATQYF	TGTGCCAGCAGCTTGAGCGCAGGGGTGGCGACCCAGTACTTC	.	TRBJ2-5	.	TRBV5-4
CASSFWTGRVGSPLHF	TGTGCCAGCAGTTTCTGGACAGGGCGGGTCGGTTCACCCCTCCACTTT	few	TRBJ1-6	TRBD1	TRBV27
CASSKAGGSETQYF	TGTGCCAGCAGCAAAGCGGGGGGGAGTGAGACCCAGTACTTC	few	TRBJ2-5	TRBD2	TRBV5-6
CSARKGYEQYF	TGCAGTGCTAGGAAGGGGTACGAGCAGTACTTC	once	TRBJ2-7	.	TRBV20-1
CASSQDNFRASYLFF	TGTGCCAGCAGCCAAGATAATTTCAGGGCGTCTTATCTGTTCTTC	.	TRBJ2-1	.	TRBV3-1/TRBV3-2
CASSHLNTEAFF	TGTGCCAGCAGCCATTTGAACACTGAAGCTTTCTTT	few	TRBJ1-1	.	TRBV14
CASSLLAGGTDTQYF	TGCGCCAGCAGCTTGTTAGCGGGGGGCACAGATACGCAGTATTTT	.	TRBJ2-3	TRBD2	TRBV5-1
CASSRGGGGETQYF	TGTGCCAGCAGCCGTGGTGGGGGCGGGGAGACCCAGTACTTC	.	TRBJ2-5	.	TRBV7-3
CASSSRLRAYKAFF	TGTGCCAGCAGCTCCCGCTTAAGGGCCTATAAAGCTTTCTTT	.	TRBJ1-1	.	TRBV27
CASSGLQVESTGELFF	TGTGCCAGCAGTGGACTTCAGGTTGAGAGCACCGGGGAGCTGTTTTTT	.	TRBJ2-2	.	TRBV6-6
CASKAVLNQETQYF	TGTGCCAGCAAGGCGGTCCTGAACCAAGAGACCCAGTACTTC	.	TRBJ2-5	.	TRBV2
CASSPRTSTNEKLFF	TGCGCCAGCAGCCCGAGGACTTCAACTAATGAAAAACTGTTTTTT	.	TRBJ1-4	.	TRBV4-1
CASSKGTGPAYEQYF	TGCGCCAGCAGCAAAGGGACAGGGCCAGCCTACGAGCAGTACTTC	.	TRBJ2-7	TRBD1	TRBV5-1
CASRSLEVGYTF	TGTGCCAGCAGGTCTCTAGAGGTTGGCTACACCTTC	.	TRBJ1-2	.	TRBV28
CATSTVTETLYYEQYF	TGTGCCACCAGCACTGTTACGGAGACCCTTTACTACGAGCAGTACTTC	.	TRBJ2-7	.	TRBV15
CASLKDGNSPLHF	TGTGCCAGTCTGAAGGACGGTAATTCACCCCTCCACTTT	.	TRBJ1-6	.	TRBV7-9
CASSSGLAGETDTQYF	TGTGCCAGTAGCTCGGGACTAGCGGGGGAAACAGATACGCAGTATTTT	.	TRBJ2-3	TRBD2	TRBV19
CASSLWVGLAGGAETQYF	TGTGCCAGCAGCTTATGGGTTGGACTAGCGGGAGGTGCGGAGACCCAGTACTTC	.	TRBJ2-5	TRBD2	TRBV7-9
CASSFPDREGGYTF	TGCGCCAGCAGCTTCCCGGACAGGGAAGGGGGCTACACCTTC	.	TRBJ1-2	TRBD1	TRBV5-1